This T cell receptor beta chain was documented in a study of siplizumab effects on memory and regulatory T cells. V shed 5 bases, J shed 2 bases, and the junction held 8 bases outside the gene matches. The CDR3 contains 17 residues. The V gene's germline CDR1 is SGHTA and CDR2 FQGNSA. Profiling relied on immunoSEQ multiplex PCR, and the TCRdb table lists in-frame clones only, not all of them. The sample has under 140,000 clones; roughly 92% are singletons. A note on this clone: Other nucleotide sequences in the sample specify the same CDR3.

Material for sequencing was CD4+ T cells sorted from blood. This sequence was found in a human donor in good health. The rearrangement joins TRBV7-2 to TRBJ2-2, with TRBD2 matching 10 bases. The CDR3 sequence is CASSHPSGGRNTGELFF. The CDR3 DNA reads TGTGCCAGCAGCCATCCTAGCGGGGGCCGCAACACCGGGGAGCTGTTTTTT.